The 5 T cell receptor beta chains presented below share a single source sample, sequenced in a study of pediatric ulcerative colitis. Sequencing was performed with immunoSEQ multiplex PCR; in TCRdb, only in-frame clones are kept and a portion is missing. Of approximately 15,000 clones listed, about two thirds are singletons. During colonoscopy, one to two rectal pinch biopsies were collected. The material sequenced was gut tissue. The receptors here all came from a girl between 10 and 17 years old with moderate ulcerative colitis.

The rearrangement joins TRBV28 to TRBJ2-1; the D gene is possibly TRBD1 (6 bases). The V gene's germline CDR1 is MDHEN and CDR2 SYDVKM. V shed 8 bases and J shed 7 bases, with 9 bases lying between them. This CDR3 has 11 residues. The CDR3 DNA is TGTGCCAGCTGGGGGCGGAATGAGCAGTTCTTC. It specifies CASWGRNEQFF.

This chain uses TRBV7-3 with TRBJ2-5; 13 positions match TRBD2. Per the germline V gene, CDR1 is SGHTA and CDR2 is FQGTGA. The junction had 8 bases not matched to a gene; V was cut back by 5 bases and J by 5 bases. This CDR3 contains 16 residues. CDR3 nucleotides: TGTGCCAGCAGCCCGCGGACTAGCGGGGGAAGGGAGACCCAGTACTTC. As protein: CASSPRTSGGRETQYF.

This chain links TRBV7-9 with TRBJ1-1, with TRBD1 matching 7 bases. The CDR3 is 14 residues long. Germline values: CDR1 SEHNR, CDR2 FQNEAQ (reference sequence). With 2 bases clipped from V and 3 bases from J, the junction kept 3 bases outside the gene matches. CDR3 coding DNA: TGTGCCAGCAGCTTATCGAGGGGGCACACTGAAGCTTTCTTT. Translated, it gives CASSLSRGHTEAFF.

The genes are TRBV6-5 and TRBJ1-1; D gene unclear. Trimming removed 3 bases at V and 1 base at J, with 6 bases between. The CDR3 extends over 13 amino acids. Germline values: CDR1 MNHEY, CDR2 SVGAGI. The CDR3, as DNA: TGTGCCAGCAGTTATCGGGGGAACACTGAAGCTTTCTTT. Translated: CASSYRGNTEAFF.

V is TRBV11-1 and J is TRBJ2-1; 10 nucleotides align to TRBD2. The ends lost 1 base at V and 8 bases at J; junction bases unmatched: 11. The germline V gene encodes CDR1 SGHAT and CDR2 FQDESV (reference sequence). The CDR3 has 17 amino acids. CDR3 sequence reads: CASSLGIASGSQDEQFF. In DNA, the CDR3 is TGTGCCAGCAGCTTAGGTATCGCTAGCGGGAGTCAGGATGAGCAGTTCTTC.